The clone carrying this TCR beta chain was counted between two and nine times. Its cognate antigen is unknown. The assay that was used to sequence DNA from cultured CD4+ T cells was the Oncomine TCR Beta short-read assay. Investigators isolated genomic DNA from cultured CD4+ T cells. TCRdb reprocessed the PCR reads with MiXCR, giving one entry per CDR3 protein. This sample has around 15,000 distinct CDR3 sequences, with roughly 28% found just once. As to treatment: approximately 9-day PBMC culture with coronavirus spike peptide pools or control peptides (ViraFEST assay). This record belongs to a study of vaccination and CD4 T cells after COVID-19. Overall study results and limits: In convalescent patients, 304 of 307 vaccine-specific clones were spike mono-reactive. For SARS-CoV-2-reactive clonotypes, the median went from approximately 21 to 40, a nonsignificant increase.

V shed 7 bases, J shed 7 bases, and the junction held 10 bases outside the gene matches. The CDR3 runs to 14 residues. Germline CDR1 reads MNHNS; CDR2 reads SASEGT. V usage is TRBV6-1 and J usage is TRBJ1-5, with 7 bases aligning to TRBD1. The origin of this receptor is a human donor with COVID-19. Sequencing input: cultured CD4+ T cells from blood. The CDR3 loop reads CASINDRAEQPQHF. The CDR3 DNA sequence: TGTGCCAGCATCAACGACAGGGCGGAACAGCCCCAGCATTTT.